This note documents a single T cell receptor beta chain sequence. Method: immunoSEQ multiplex PCR; TCRdb's copy keeps in-frame clones and lacks some. The table has more than 110,000 clones, 65% to 85% seen once; the top ten hold around 8%. This record belongs to a study of blood T cell repertoires in COVID-19. In the study overall: There were acute and convalescent COVID-19 samples, and they came from the United States, Italy and Spain. PBMCs, B-cell-depleted T cells, or T cells were the source of the cDNA or gDNA that made up the material.

Per the germline V gene, CDR1 is KGHDR and CDR2 is SFDVKD. V dropped 4 bases and J dropped 4; count of bases not matched to a gene: 3. CDR3 length: 15 residues. The receptor was isolated from a human donor in a cohort sampled during active COVID-19. Sequenced: peripheral blood. This chain joins TRBV24-1 and TRBJ2-5; TRBD1 matches at 12 bases. The CDR3 DNA reads TGTGCCACCAGTGACCGGGACAGGGGGCGAGAGACCCAGTACTTC. Its translation is CATSDRDRGRETQYF.